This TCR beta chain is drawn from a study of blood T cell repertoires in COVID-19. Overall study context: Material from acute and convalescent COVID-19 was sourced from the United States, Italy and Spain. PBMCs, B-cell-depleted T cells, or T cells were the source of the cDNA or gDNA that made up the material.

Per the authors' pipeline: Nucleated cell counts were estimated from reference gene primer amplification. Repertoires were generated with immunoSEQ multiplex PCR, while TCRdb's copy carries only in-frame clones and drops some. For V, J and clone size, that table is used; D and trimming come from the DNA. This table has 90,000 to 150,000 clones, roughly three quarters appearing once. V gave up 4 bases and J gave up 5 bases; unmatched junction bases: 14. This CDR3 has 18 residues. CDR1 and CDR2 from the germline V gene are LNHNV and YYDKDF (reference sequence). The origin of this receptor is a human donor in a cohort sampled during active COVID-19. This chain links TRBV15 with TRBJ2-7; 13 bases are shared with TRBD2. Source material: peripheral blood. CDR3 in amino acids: CATSILPGLAGMQDEQYF. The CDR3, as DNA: TGTGCCACCAGCATCCTCCCGGGACTAGCGGGAATGCAGGACGAGCAGTACTTC.